A selection of T cell receptor beta chains follows, all from one sample in a study of blood T cell repertoires in COVID-19. Some clones are missing from TCRdb's copy, which holds only in-frame ones; the method was immunoSEQ multiplex PCR. The sample consists of roughly 190,000 clones, more than 75% of them appearing once. The sequenced sample was peripheral blood. These receptors all stem from a man aged 35 to 55 with active or convalescent COVID-19. Both conserved end residues are trimmed from each CDR3. Fields, in order: V gene, CDR3 protein.

>TRBV5-4
ASSLYRGQTDTQY
>TRBV5-5
ASSFDLFGGASNQPQH
>TRBV19
ARNRGWGYT
>TRBV18
ASSRLRGNEQF
>TRBV5-6
ASSLVGQGAQGGYT
>TRBV10-3
AISRGGGDSPYEQY
>TRBV7-9
ASSTPGTGGAYEQY
>TRBV6-5
ASRLGTGKTYEQY
>TRBV5-4
ASSLMDRAGTQY
>TRBV6-6
ASSYSRGQNQPQH
>TRBV6-5
ASSYRDTPRWPQH
>TRBV5-4
ASSLQTSGRVAGELF
>TRBV6-5
ASSYALAGPDTQY
>TRBV7-9
ASSFLAGGTDTQY
>TRBV3-1/TRBV3-2
ASSQDRLAGNEQF
>TRBV7-2
ASSEGRGAATNEKLF
>TRBV2
ASREQTSPNYGYT
>TRBV6-5
ASSTGTNEKLF
>TRBV5-4
ASSLTSGRQY
>TRBV21-1
ASSNKQALQWKQF
>TRBV6-6
ASGAGREQY
>TRBV7-2
ASRIAVTSYNEQF
>TRBV7-9
ASSLDQGGTEQF
>TRBV28
ASTPVPALEKLF
>TRBV18
ASSPGQGYGYT
>TRBV19
ASSTVLYQPQH
>TRBV4-3
ASSQDGGGMNTEAF
>TRBV10-1
ASRGGGGNYGYT
>TRBV6-2/TRBV6-3
ASSYSATVSSYEQY
>TRBV28
ASSPHLGGRPDTQY
>TRBV19
ASSAGQGYEQY
>TRBV19
ASSPTGADTQY
>TRBV5-1
ASSLDGEGTDTQY
>TRBV6-5
ATTGQMNTEAF
>TRBV5-1
ASSLQGFYGSGANVLT
>TRBV6-5
ASRNTGGNEQY
>TRBV19
ASSRDRDQPQH
>TRBV6-2/TRBV6-3
ASSYYRSGGPPEAF